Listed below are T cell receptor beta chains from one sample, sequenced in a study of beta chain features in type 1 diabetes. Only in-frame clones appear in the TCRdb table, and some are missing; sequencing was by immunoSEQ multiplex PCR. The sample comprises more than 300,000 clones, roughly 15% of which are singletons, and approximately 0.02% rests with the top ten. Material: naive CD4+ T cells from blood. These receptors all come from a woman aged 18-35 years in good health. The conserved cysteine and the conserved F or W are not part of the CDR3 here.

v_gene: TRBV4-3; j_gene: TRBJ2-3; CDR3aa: ASSQGQSTDTQY
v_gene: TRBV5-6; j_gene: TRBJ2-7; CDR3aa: ASSLLGYEQY
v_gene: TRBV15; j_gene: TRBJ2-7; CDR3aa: ATSVLAGDEQY
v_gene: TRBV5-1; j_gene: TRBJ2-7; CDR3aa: ASSPGQDFYEQY
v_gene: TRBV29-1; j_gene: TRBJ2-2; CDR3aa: SVEDQDKVTGELF
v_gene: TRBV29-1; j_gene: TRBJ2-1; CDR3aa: SVVLAGSSYNEQF
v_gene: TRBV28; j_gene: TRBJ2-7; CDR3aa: ASSSHGTGVYEQY
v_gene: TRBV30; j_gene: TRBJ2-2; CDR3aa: AWSFVYGELF
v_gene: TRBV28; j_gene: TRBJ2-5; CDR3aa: ASSDRSGINQETQY
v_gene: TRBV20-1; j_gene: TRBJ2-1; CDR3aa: SASRVGEQF
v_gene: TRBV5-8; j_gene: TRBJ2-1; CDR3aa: ARTSGPYNEQF
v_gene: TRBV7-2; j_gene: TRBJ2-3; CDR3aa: ASSLGLATDTQY
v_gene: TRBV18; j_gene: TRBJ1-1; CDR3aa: ASSLDRVLTEAF
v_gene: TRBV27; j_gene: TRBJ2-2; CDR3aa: ASSLRRTQGSGGTGELF
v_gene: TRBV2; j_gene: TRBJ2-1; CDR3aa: ASSEYGLTYNEQF
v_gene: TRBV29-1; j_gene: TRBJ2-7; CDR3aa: SVVSQGTYEQY
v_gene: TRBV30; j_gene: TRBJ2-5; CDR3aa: AWSVLDRGWETQY
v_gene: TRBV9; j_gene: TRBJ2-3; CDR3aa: ASGPTGGFWTDTQY
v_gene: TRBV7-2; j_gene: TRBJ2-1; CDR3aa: ASSFGNPGLAYNEQF
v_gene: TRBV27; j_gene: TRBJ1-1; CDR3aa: ASSFEVNTEAF
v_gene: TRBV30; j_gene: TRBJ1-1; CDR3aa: ACLRGINTEAF
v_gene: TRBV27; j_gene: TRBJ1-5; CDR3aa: ASSLRGGNNQPQH
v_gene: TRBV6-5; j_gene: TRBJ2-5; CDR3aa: ASRGSSQETQY
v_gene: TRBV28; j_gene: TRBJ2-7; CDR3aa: ASSQHRDSGEQY
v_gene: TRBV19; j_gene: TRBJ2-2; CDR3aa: ASRQGSRTGELF
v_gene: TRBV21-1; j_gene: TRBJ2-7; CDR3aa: ASSKPGERVYEQY
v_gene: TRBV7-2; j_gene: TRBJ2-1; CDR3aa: ASSLAGTSFNEQF
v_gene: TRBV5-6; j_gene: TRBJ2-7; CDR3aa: ASSLGLAGVAQY
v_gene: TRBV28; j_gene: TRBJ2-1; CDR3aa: ASSFGQLSQF
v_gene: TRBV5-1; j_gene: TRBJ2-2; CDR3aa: ASSMTVANTGELF
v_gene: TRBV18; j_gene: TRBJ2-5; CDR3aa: ASSRGTAKETQY
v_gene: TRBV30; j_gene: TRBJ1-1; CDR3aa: AWSGQNLNTEAF
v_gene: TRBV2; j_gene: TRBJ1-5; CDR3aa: ASRDTLVRQPQH
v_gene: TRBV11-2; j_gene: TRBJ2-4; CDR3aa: ASSAGVVGNIQY
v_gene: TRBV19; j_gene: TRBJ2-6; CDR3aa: ASSRRSGQGITSGANVLT
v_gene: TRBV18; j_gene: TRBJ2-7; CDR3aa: ASSPGRGQGPDEQY
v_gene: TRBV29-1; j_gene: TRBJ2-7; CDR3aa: SVIGRSYEQY
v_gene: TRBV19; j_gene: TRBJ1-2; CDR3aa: ASAGRRVGGYT
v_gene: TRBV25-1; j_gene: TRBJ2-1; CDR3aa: ASTQEGYNEQF
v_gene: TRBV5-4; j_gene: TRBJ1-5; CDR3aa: ASSLVGRDQPQH
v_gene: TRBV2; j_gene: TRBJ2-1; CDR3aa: ASSGQVAYNEQF
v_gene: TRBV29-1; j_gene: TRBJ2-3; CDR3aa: SVGLAGGPTDTQY
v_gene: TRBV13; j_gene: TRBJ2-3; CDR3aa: ASGRAHTDTQY
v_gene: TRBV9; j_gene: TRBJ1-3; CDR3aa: ASSVQGAGGNTIY
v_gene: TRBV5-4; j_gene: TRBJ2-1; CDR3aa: ASSLGLAGATRWYEQF
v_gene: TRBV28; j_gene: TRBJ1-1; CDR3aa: ASTTTGLGTEAF
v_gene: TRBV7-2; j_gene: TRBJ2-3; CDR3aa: ASSVARDTQY